The 22 T cell receptor beta chains listed next were all sequenced from one sample in a study of T cells in Graves' hyperthyroidism and ophthalmopathy. There were TCR beta CDR3 regions amplified from RNA transcripts. HTBI primers were employed in a first-round RT-PCR of the TCR CDR3. Each CDR3 protein is one row after TCRdb ran MiXCR on the multiplex PCR reads. The table lists under 450,000 distinct CDR3 sequences, around an eighth of them singletons, with about a fifth in the top ten. Sequencing was performed on blood. These receptors came from a man under 40 with Graves' hyperthyroidism that later progressed to Graves' ophthalmopathy.

This clonotype was seen at least ten times. This chain joins TRBV28 and TRBJ2-7; D not resolved. CDR1 MDHEN and CDR2 SYDVKM come from the germline V gene. The CDR3 sequence is 15 residues long. V dropped 3 bases and J dropped 1 base, with 13 bases sitting between them. CDR3 in amino acids: CASSLEAGRSYEQYF. The CDR3 nucleotides are TGTGCCAGCAGTTTGGAAGCTGGAAGGTCCTACGAGCAGTACTTC.

This clonotype was counted only a few times. The rearrangement uses TRBV3-1 and TRBJ2-1; D unresolved. The germline CDR1 and CDR2 sequences are LGHDT and YNNKEL (reference sequence). Trimming removed 0 bases at V and 0 bases at J, with 12 bases between. The CDR3 consists of 17 residues. DNA of the CDR3: TGTGCCAGCAGCCAAGATTTAACTGGGAACTCCTACAATGAGCAGTTCTTC. Its translation is CASSQDLTGNSYNEQFF.

This clonotype has at least ten counts. The chain employs TRBV27 and TRBJ2-7; 10 nucleotides line up with TRBD1. The CDR3 contains 13 residues. J gave up 6 bases and V 2 bases, and 1 base lay outside the gene matches. From germline, CDR1 is MNHEY and CDR2 SMNVEV (reference sequence). CDR3 nucleotide sequence: TGTGCCAGCAGTTTAGGGACAGGGGCCGAGCAGTACTTC. This codes for CASSLGTGAEQYF.

V is TRBV6-5 and J is TRBJ1-2; no definite D call. The germline CDR1 and CDR2 sequences are MNHEY and SVGAGI. V lost 2 bases, J lost 3 bases, and 10 bases lay in between. The CDR3 has 14 residues. CDR3 bases: TGTGCCAGCAGTTACACGGAAGGAGACTATGGCTACACCTTC. Encoded protein: CASSYTEGDYGYTF.

This clonotype turned up a few times. V and J are TRBV19 and TRBJ2-1, with D possibly matching TRBD2 (5 bases). V gave up 9 bases and J gave up 7 bases, with 19 bases separating them. Germline V lookup: CDR1 LNHDA, CDR2 SQIVND (reference sequence). The CDR3 runs to 14 residues. The CDR3 loop reads CASTRYTRGNEQFF. The CDR3 nucleotides read TGTGCCAGCACCCGATACACCCGAGGGAATGAGCAGTTCTTC.

This clonotype was picked up many times. The CDR3 is CSAKGAGQETQYF. CDR3 DNA: TGCAGTGCTAAGGGTGCGGGGCAAGAGACCCAGTACTTC. The chain employs TRBV20-1 and TRBJ2-5; D perhaps matches TRBD2 (6 bases). Trimming left V 4 bases short and J 2 bases short, with 11 bases between. The CDR3 is 13 amino acids. The germline V gene has CDR1 DFQATT and CDR2 SNEGSKA (reference sequence).

This clonotype was observed a few times. J is TRBJ1-1 and V is TRBV7-3; 10 nucleotides line up with TRBD1. The CDR3 spans 15 residues. The junction had 3 bases not matched to a gene; V was cut back by 5 bases and J by 0 bases. Germline V gene sequence: CDR1 SGHTA, CDR2 FQGTGA. The CDR3 sequence: CASSPGQGLNTEAFF. The CDR3 nucleotides are TGTGCCAGCAGCCCGGGACAGGGGCTGAACACTGAAGCTTTCTTT.

This clonotype appeared a few times. The chain combines TRBV19 with TRBJ1-5, with D perhaps TRBD1 (5 bases). CDR1 and CDR2 (germline): LNHDA, SQIVND (reference sequence). The V end lost 0 bases, the J end lost 6 bases, and 12 bases lay between the germline ends. This CDR3 comprises 15 residues. The CDR3 reads CASSIDLWGFQPQHF. In DNA form, the CDR3 reads TGTGCCAGTAGTATAGATCTGTGGGGGTTTCAGCCCCAGCATTTT.

This clonotype was counted many times. V usage is TRBV7-2 and J usage is TRBJ2-5; D tentatively fits TRBD1 or TRBD2 (6 bases each). The CDR3 runs to 15 residues. The V gene lost 5 bases and the J gene lost 1 base, with 14 bases spanning the gap. Germline V gene lookup returns CDR1 SGHTA and CDR2 FQGNSA. The CDR3 coding sequence is TGTGCCAGCAGCCCGCCGGGGGCGGCCCAAGAGACCCAGTACTTC. Translation: CASSPPGAAQETQYF.

The chain has TRBV7-9 and TRBJ1-2, with TRBD1 identical over 8 bases. CDR1 and CDR2 from the germline V gene are SEHNR and FQNEAQ (reference sequence). J was trimmed by 3 bases and V by 6 bases; bases with no gene match: 9. The CDR3 contains 15 residues. The CDR3 spells CASSQAGGEDYGYTF. In DNA, the CDR3 is TGTGCCAGCAGTCAAGCAGGGGGCGAGGACTATGGCTACACCTTC.

There are many counts of this clonotype. The rearrangement joins TRBV7-2 to TRBJ1-1; weak D call: TRBD1 (5 bases). The CDR3 loop spans 17 amino acids. The ends were cut back, 4 bases at V and 4 bases at J, with 22 bases in the middle. CDR1 SGHTA and CDR2 FQGNSA come from the germline V gene. The CDR3 is CASSSLGGGVKGTEAFF. CDR3 coding DNA: TGTGCCAGCAGCTCATTGGGGGGGGGGGTAAAAGGCACTGAAGCTTTCTTT.

This clonotype was seen at least ten times. V gene TRBV2 combines with J gene TRBJ1-5; the D is unclear. Trimming shortened V by 3 bases and J by 0 bases, and 9 bases separated the two germline ends. Germline CDR1 and CDR2: SNHLY and FYNNEI. CDR3 length equals 15 residues. The CDR3 reads CASSDEVYSNQPQHF. CDR3 DNA: TGTGCCAGCAGTGACGAAGTTTATAGCAATCAGCCCCAGCATTTT.

V usage is TRBV7-3 and J usage is TRBJ2-6; 7 bases agree with TRBD1. V trimming: 5 bases; J trimming: 2 bases; junction bases outside the gene matches: 3. The CDR3 totals 15 residues. Germline CDR1 and CDR2: SGHTA and FQGTGA. CDR3: CASSQTGAGANVLTF. The CDR3 nucleotides are TGTGCCAGCAGCCAAACAGGGGCTGGGGCCAACGTCCTGACTTTC.

At least ten counts were recorded for this clonotype. In DNA form, the CDR3 reads TGTGCCAGCAGTTTCGAGGGGGGGGCCTATGGCTACACCTTC. Translation gives CASSFEGGAYGYTF. The rearrangement links TRBV12-3 or TRBV12-4 to TRBJ1-2; a weak D match, TRBD1 (6 bases). This CDR3 is built from 14 residues. The germline V and J ends were trimmed by 3 bases and 4 bases, with 12 bases remaining between them.

This clonotype has just a few counts. The chain uses TRBV10-1 and TRBJ2-3; D call uncertain. CDR3 size: 13 residues. Germline V gene data show CDR1 as WNHNN and CDR2 as SYGVQD (reference sequence). The ends were cut back, 2 bases at V and 6 bases at J, with 9 bases in the middle. The CDR3 region is CASSEPGSDTQYF. The DNA of the CDR3 is TGCGCCAGCAGTGAGCCCGGATCCGATACGCAGTATTTT.

V and J are TRBV20-1 and TRBJ2-3; TRBD2 agrees at 11 bases. CDR3 length equals 17 residues. CDR1 DFQATT and CDR2 SNEGSKA come from the germline V gene (reference sequence). Losses at the gene ends were 1 base for V and 0 bases for J; bases not matched to a gene: 6. The DNA of the CDR3 is TGCAGTGCTAGAGGGAAGACTAGCGGGAAAAGCACAGATACGCAGTATTTT. Translation gives CSARGKTSGKSTDTQYF.

The sample holds many counts of this clonotype. V and J are TRBV28 and TRBJ2-2; 10 bases map to TRBD2. Germline V gene sequence: CDR1 MDHEN, CDR2 SYDVKM. Trimming took 6 bases from V and 9 from J; bases not matched to a gene: 10. CDR3 length: 15 residues. The CDR3 protein is CASSPLSGGRRELFF. As DNA, the CDR3 is TGTGCCAGCAGCCCTCTTAGCGGGGGGCGACGGGAGCTGTTTTTT.

The sample holds many counts of this clonotype. The gene calls are TRBV24-1 and TRBJ2-6; 10 nucleotides align to TRBD1. The germline gives CDR1 KGHDR, CDR2 SFDVKD. With V trimmed by 3 bases and J by 1 base, 2 bases remained unmatched. The CDR3 is 17 amino acids. The CDR3 DNA follows: TGTGCCACCAGTGATCCGGGACAGGGGTCTGGGGCCAACGTCCTGACTTTC. Its protein product is CATSDPGQGSGANVLTF.

This clonotype has a count of ten or more. This chain joins TRBV20-1 and TRBJ2-7; D is perhaps TRBD1 (7 bases). The CDR3 is made up of 16 amino acids. V was clipped by 3 bases and J by 3 bases, with 21 bases between them. CDR1 and CDR2 (germline): DFQATT, SNEGSKA (reference sequence). The CDR3 DNA reads TGCAGTGCTAGTCGGGTTCGGGGGACAGTCCTCTACGAGCAGTACTTC. This encodes CSASRVRGTVLYEQYF.

This clonotype was counted many times. The chain carries TRBV20-1 and TRBJ1-2; tentative D call: TRBD1 (6 bases). Trimming took 3 bases from V and 4 from J, leaving 12 bases between them. From germline, CDR1 is DFQATT and CDR2 SNEGSKA (reference sequence). The CDR3 contains 13 residues. The CDR3 coding sequence is TGCAGTGCTAGGACGGGGGCCAGCTATGGCTACACCTTC. Translating gives CSARTGASYGYTF.

This rearrangement joins TRBV6-1 to TRBJ2-2, with a possible D match to TRBD1 (6 bases). V lost 5 bases to trimming and J lost 0 bases, with 13 bases between them. The length of the CDR3 is 16 residues. Per germline, CDR1 MNHNS and CDR2 SASEGT. The CDR3 coding sequence is TGTGCCAGCAGTCCCGACAGGCCCGCGAACACCGGGGAGCTGTTTTTT. Translated, it gives CASSPDRPANTGELFF.

This clonotype was detected many times. The J gene is TRBJ1-1, the V gene TRBV5-1; the D gene is possibly TRBD1 (5 bases). Per the germline V gene, CDR1 is SGHRS and CDR2 is YFSETQ. Trimming pared 4 bases from V and 5 bases from J, leaving 15 bases between. The CDR3 runs 14 residues. This CDR3 reads CASSLGRGSTEAFF. The CDR3 DNA reads as TGCGCCAGCAGCCTCGGGAGGGGCAGTACTGAAGCTTTCTTT. Complete variable domain (other parts from reference TRBV5-1 and TRBJ1-1): KAGVTQTPRYLIKTRGQQVTLSCSPISGHRSVSWYQQTPGQGLQFLFEYFSETQRNKGNFPGRFSGRQFSNSRSEMNVSTLELGDSALYLCASSLGRGSTEAFFGQGTRLTVV.